This T cell receptor beta chain stems from a study of CD8+CD57+ T cells in acquired aplastic anemia. Findings and caveats of the study: No significant patient-versus-control difference appeared in CD8+ Simpson's diversity. In common between the patients and the controls were more than 25 CD8+ CDR3 sequences.

In this sample, this clonotype turned up many times. The antigen remains undetermined. CDR3 length: 17 amino acids. After removal of 4 bases from V and 8 bases from J, the junction contained 12 bases not matched to a gene. The V gene's germline CDR1 is MRHNA and CDR2 SNTAGT. The TCR beta profiling, which covered VDJ combination and CDR3 sequence, was carried out using genomic DNA as the template. TCRdb reprocessed the reads via MiXCR and lists one record per CDR3 protein. The sample carries about 190,000 distinct CDR3 sequences, less than 70% recorded once. The gene calls are TRBV6-4 and TRBJ2-3; TRBD2 matches at 13 bases. The specimen was sorted CD4+, CD8+, or CD8+CD57+ T cells (not recorded which) from PBMCs. The sequence came from a human donor in good health, serving as a control. This CDR3 is CASSATLAGGLAGTQYF. The CDR3 coding sequence is TGTGCCAGCAGTGCCACACTAGCGGGGGGGCTCGCAGGTACGCAGTATTTT.